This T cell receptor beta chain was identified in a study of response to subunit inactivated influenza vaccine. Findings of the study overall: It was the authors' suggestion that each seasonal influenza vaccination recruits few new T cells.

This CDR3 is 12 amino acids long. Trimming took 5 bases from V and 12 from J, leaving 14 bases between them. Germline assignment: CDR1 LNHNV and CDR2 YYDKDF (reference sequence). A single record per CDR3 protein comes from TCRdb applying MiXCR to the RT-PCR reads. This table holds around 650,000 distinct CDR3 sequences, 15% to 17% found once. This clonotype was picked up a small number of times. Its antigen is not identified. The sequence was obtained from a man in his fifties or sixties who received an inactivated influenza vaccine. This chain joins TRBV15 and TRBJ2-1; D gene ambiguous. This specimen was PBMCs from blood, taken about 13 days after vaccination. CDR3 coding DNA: TGTGCCACCAGCCCCGACCGGGTTATGCAGTTCTTC. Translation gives CATSPDRVMQFF.